This TCR beta chain was recovered during a study of blood T cells in healthy people across ages. With 6 bases removed from V and 2 bases from J, the gap between germline ends came to 13 bases. CDR1 DFQATT and CDR2 SNEGSKA come from the germline V gene (reference sequence). The CDR3 is made up of 13 amino acids. This clonotype has a handful of counts. A second PCR of roughly 7 to 11 cycles used a sample-barcoded 5' primer and a J-beta primer mix. TCRdb re-called the 5' RACE reads through MiXCR, storing one row per CDR3 protein. The data contain around 850,000 distinct CDR3 sequences, approximately 35% of them seen just once; the ten biggest clones take up 13%. Every donor gave 8.5 to 10 milliliters of peripheral blood. A minimum of 6 million PBMCs was isolated per sample.

This sequence joins TRBV20-1 and TRBJ1-2; no reliable D call. This sequence was found in a man aged 18 to 35 in good health. Sample: blood. The CDR3 region has the DNA TGCAGTGCCAAACCCCCAGGAAACTATGGCTACACCTTC. Translating it yields CSAKPPGNYGYTF.